This T cell receptor beta chain was captured by sequencing in a study of brain metastases from non-small cell lung cancer. Whole-study results and caveats: Brain metastases had lower T-cell infiltration than primary tumors. TCR repertoires overlapped largely between brain metastases and matched primaries. In roughly 64% of brain metastases, T-cell clones were expanded compared with matched primary tumors.

Note on this clone: Its matching antigen is unknown.

Profiled with immunoSEQ multiplex PCR; TCRdb holds only in-frame clones, not every one. The top ten hold about 6% of the sample, which has around 2,500 clones, 70% to 90% seen once. Germline CDR1 and CDR2: SGHKS and YYEKEE (reference sequence). V lost 5 bases and J lost 4, with 13 bases in between. The CDR3 has 14 residues. Sequences were obtained from primary lung tumor tissue. V is TRBV5-5 and J is TRBJ1-3, with D unclear. This clonotype was obtained from a donor at least 40 years old with non-small cell lung cancer. CDR3 loop: CASREKGSGNTIYF. CDR3 DNA sequence: TGTGCCAGCAGGGAGAAGGGTTCGGGAAACACCATATATTTT.